The entry below gives a single T cell receptor (beta chain) sequence along with its context. This record belongs to a study of OX40 agonist ivuxolimab in advanced cancers. Background on the study: Treatment received earlier with anti-PD-1, anti-PD-L1 or anti-CTLA-4 agents was allowed, and over 30% had some.

TCRdb keeps only in-frame clones here, not all; method: immunoSEQ multiplex PCR. This repertoire shows approximately 60,000 clones, approximately 88% found once; its top ten account for around 2.1%. This receptor was obtained from an adult with an advanced solid tumor such as melanoma, head and neck, liver or kidney cancer. The input for sequencing was CD4+ or CD8+ T cells sorted from blood, taken in a trial of the OX40 agonist ivuxolimab.

The CDR3 DNA reads TGTGCCTCAGAACCGGGACAGCCAACAGATACGCAGTATTTT. It specifies CASEPGQPTDTQYF. The chain has TRBV30 and TRBJ2-3; 7 positions match TRBD1. The germline V gene encodes CDR1 GTSNPN and CDR2 SVGIG (reference sequence). CDR3 length: 14 amino acids. V lost 7 bases and J lost 3; bases outside the gene matches: 10.